The sequence of this TCR beta chain was determined in a study of Graves' ophthalmopathy and Graves' hyperthyroidism. The V and J ends lost 1 base and 6 bases respectively, with 12 bases between them. The CDR3 sequence is 14 residues long. Germline assignment: CDR1 LGHNT and CDR2 FRNRAP. Amplified TCR beta CDR3 regions were obtained using RNA transcripts as template. HTBI primers were used in a first-round RT-PCR, which preceded a second-round multiplex PCR. TCRdb reprocessed the multiplex PCR reads via MiXCR and lists one record per CDR3 protein. The sample lists approximately 150,000 distinct CDR3 sequences, 39% occurring once. This clonotype has a count of ten or more. None of the included patients had other autoimmune diseases, uncontrolled infections, pregnancy or lactation, as these led to exclusion.

The source material was peripheral blood. The J gene is TRBJ1-1, the V gene TRBV12-5; D is uncertain. This TCR came from a man younger than 45 with Graves' ophthalmopathy. CDR3 residues: CASGLEVSGAEAFF. As DNA, the CDR3 is TGTGCTAGTGGTTTGGAGGTGTCAGGCGCTGAAGCTTTCTTT.